Following are 16 T cell receptor beta chains from one sample sequenced in a study of spatial heterogeneity in lung cancer. MiXCR was run by TCRdb on the 5' RACE reads, yielding one entry per CDR3 protein. The repertoire consists of roughly 120,000 distinct CDR3 sequences, with 9% to 15% occurring once and the leading ten covering about 15%. Time point reported: blood at routine non-recurrence follow-up after resection. Unsorted whole RNA from tumor, nontumor lung or frozen PBMC underwent sequencing. This material consisted of PBMCs, taken at follow-up. These receptors were taken from a male donor with early-stage non-small cell lung cancer.

This clonotype was counted a few times. The chain couples TRBV12-3 or TRBV12-4 to TRBJ2-7; 8 nucleotides agree with TRBD2. The CDR3 spans 14 residues. J was trimmed by 2 bases and V by 4 bases; bases with no gene match: 4. The CDR3 sequence is CASSSTGGPYEQYF. CDR3 coding DNA: TGTGCCAGCAGTTCCACGGGGGGGCCCTACGAGCAGTACTTC.

The genes are TRBV6-5 and TRBJ2-7, with 8 bases that match TRBD2. Looked up from germline, CDR1 is MNHEY and CDR2 is SVGAGI. The CDR3 totals 15 residues. V lost 7 bases, J lost 2 bases, and 10 bases stayed unmatched. The CDR3 loop is CASTAGRGAPYEQYF. CDR3 coding DNA: TGTGCCAGCACTGCCGGGCGGGGGGCACCCTACGAGCAGTACTTC.

This clonotype has a handful of counts. The CDR3 nucleotides read TGTGCCAGCAGCTTTGGACCCGGCGGTCAGCCCCAGCATTTT. Its translation: CASSFGPGGQPQHF. This chain uses TRBV7-2 with TRBJ1-5, with D uncertain. CDR1 and CDR2 (germline): SGHTA, FQGNSA. V lost 3 bases, J lost 6 bases, and 12 bases lay in between. The length of the CDR3 is 14 residues.

This clonotype was counted ten times or more. The chain couples TRBV7-2 to TRBJ2-1; 10 bases map to TRBD1. Germline loops: CDR1 SGHTA, CDR2 FQGNSA. With V trimmed by 5 bases and J by 7 bases, 8 bases remained unmatched. There are 15 residues in the CDR3. Here the CDR3 reads CASSPGTGVRNEQFF. As DNA, the CDR3 is TGTGCCAGCAGCCCCGGGACAGGGGTCCGAAATGAGCAGTTCTTC.

V is TRBV18 and J is TRBJ2-7; D is tentatively TRBD1 or TRBD2 (5 bases each). V was shortened by 6 bases and J by 4 bases, with 16 bases between the two germline ends. Germline CDR1 KGHSH, CDR2 LQKENI. The CDR3 runs 14 residues. The CDR3 region is CASSQPGPTYEQYF. DNA of the CDR3: TGTGCCAGCTCGCAACCGGGACCTACTTACGAGCAGTACTTC.

This clonotype was seen only a few times. This sequence joins TRBV7-9 and TRBJ2-5; TRBD1 matches at 9 bases. This CDR3 has 16 amino acids. V was clipped by 5 bases and J by 5 bases; unmatched bases: 12. Germline V gene lookup returns CDR1 SEHNR and CDR2 FQNEAQ (reference sequence). This CDR3 reads CASSTLPRDRDETQYF. As DNA, the CDR3 is TGTGCCAGCAGCACATTGCCGCGGGACAGGGATGAGACCCAGTACTTC.

This clonotype occurred many times. V usage is TRBV29-1 and J usage is TRBJ2-7, with 9 bases aligning to TRBD1. Trimming took 6 bases from V and 2 from J; bases not matched to a gene: 5. The CDR3 covers 13 residues. Germline assignment: CDR1 SQVTM and CDR2 ANQGSEA. For the CDR3, the DNA is TGCAGCGTACCGGGACAGGGACCCTACGAGCAGTACTTC. It translates to CSVPGQGPYEQYF.

The chain is built from TRBV6-1 and TRBJ2-1; possibly TRBD1 for D (5 bases). The CDR3 extends over 15 amino acids. Germline CDR1 MNHNS, CDR2 SASEGT. With 0 bases removed from V and 3 bases from J, the gap between germline ends came to 9 bases. CDR3 residues: CASSEAAGNYNEQFF. The CDR3 region has the DNA TGTGCCAGCAGTGAAGCGGCAGGGAACTACAATGAGCAGTTCTTC.

The chain joins TRBV5-1 to TRBJ2-7; the match to TRBD2 covers 8 bases. CDR3 length equals 15 residues. V lost 4 bases to trimming and J lost 6 bases; unmatched junction nucleotides: 12. From germline, CDR1 is SGHRS and CDR2 YFSETQ. This chain's CDR3 is CASSVSGGIYVEQYF. In DNA form, the CDR3 reads TGCGCCAGCAGCGTGAGCGGGGGTATTTACGTCGAGCAGTACTTC.

This chain joins TRBV6-2 or TRBV6-3 and TRBJ1-5, with a tentative D call TRBD1 (5 bases). Trimming took 7 bases from V and 7 from J, leaving 17 bases between them. This CDR3 has 14 amino acids. Germline CDR1 is MNHEY and CDR2 is SVGEGT. The CDR3 sequence: CASTSLGGDQPQHF. The CDR3 DNA reads TGTGCCAGCACCTCACTGGGGGGGGACCAGCCCCAGCATTTT.

A few counts support this clonotype. The genes are TRBV7-3 and TRBJ2-5; no clear D gene. CDR1 and CDR2 from the germline V gene are SGHTA and FQGTGA. The CDR3 is 13 residues long. Trimming cost V 0 bases and J 2 bases, with 4 bases left between them. The CDR3 DNA sequence: TGTGCCAGCAGCTTAACACAGCAAGAGACCCAGTACTTC. Translated: CASSLTQQETQYF.

This clonotype was detected ten times or more. The rearrangement joins TRBV28 to TRBJ1-2; TRBD1 agrees at 8 bases. The germline V gene has CDR1 MDHEN and CDR2 SYDVKM. The CDR3 extends over 16 amino acids. V lost 4 bases and J lost 5; bases outside the gene matches: 12. The CDR3: CASSSPPGQGRYGYTF. CDR3 DNA sequence: TGTGCCAGCAGTTCACCACCAGGACAGGGCCGGTATGGCTACACCTTC.

About this clonotype: One junction end disagrees with the germline gene, perhaps due to a read error. CDR3 coding DNA: TGTGTCAGCAGCGCAGCCCCAACGGACACGGTGAATAAAGCTTTCTTT. Protein product: CVSSAAPTDTVNKAFF. The chain couples TRBV5-5 to TRBJ1-1, with D tentatively TRBD1 (5 bases). Germline CDR1 is SGHKS and CDR2 is YYEKEE (reference sequence). The CDR3 contains 16 residues.

This clonotype was found a few times. This chain links TRBV30 with TRBJ1-4, with 7 bases lining up with TRBD1. CDR3 length equals 14 residues. The germline gives CDR1 GTSNPN, CDR2 SVGIG (reference sequence). J lost 6 bases, V lost 4 bases, and 8 bases had no gene match. The CDR3 coding sequence is TGTGCCTGGAAAAATGGAGGGGGCTATGAAAAACTGTTTTTT. Translated: CAWKNGGGYEKLFF.

With respect to this clonotype: A clone one base away is much larger, so this may be a read error. The chain employs TRBV28 and TRBJ1-1; D is ambiguous. Germline V lookup: CDR1 MDHEN, CDR2 SYDVKM. The CDR3 sequence is 13 residues long. The CDR3 coding sequence is TGTGCCAGCAGCCCTTTAAGGAACACTGTAGCTTTCTTT. This gives the protein CASSPLRNTVAFF. The full variable domain, rest sourced from reference TRBV28 and TRBJ1-1, is DVKVTQSSRYLVKRTGEKVFLECVQDMDHENMFWYRQDPGLGLRLIYFSYDVKMKEKGDIPEGYSVSREKKERFSLILESASTNQTSMYLCASSPLRNTVAFFGQGTRLTVV.

This clonotype was counted between two and nine times. The V call is TRBV9, the J call TRBJ1-6; D unclear. CDR1 and CDR2 from the germline V gene are SGDLS and YYNGEE. This CDR3 comprises 17 residues. V was shortened by 0 bases and J by 0 bases, with 10 bases between the two germline ends. The DNA of the CDR3 is TGTGCCAGCAGCGTAGGGGCAGTTAGCTCCTATAATTCACCCCTCCACTTT. It codes for CASSVGAVSSYNSPLHF.